This T cell receptor (beta chain) appears in the sequencing data of a study of blood T cell repertoires in COVID-19. On the study more broadly: Spain, Italy and the United States supplied samples that represented acute and convalescent COVID-19.

Measured with immunoSEQ multiplex PCR; TCRdb has only the in-frame clones, and not every one. The profile covers approximately 46,000 clones, with 70% to 85% appearing a single time and roughly 8.2% taken by the ten largest. The CDR3 is 14 amino acids. Germline CDR1 MNHEY, CDR2 SVGEGT. V lost 2 bases and J lost 4, with 9 bases in between. The sequenced sample consisted of peripheral blood. The chain links TRBV6-2 or TRBV6-3 to TRBJ1-5, with D unclear. This receptor was taken from a human donor in a cohort sampled during active COVID-19. The CDR3 bases are TGTGCCAGCAGTTACGTGGGCCCAAATCAGCCCCAGCATTTT. It yields the protein CASSYVGPNQPQHF.